This T cell receptor (beta chain) was sequenced in a study of control samples from healthy donors and cancer patients. This clone was seen only once. The CDR3 runs 17 residues. Germline CDR1 SGDLS, CDR2 YYNGEE. Trimming took 3 bases from V and 14 from J; bases not matched to a gene: 17. Profiling relied on immunoSEQ multiplex PCR, and the TCRdb table lists in-frame clones only, not all of them. The sample contains roughly 180,000 clones, about 91% of which appear only once. This chain uses TRBV9 with TRBJ1-6; 10 positions match TRBD1. Sequenced sample: blood. The clonotype comes from a woman in her thirties or forties in good health. CDR3 DNA: TGTGCCAGCAGCGCTACCGGGACAGGGGACTACATTCAGTCCCTCCACTTT. It yields the protein CASSATGTGDYIQSLHF.